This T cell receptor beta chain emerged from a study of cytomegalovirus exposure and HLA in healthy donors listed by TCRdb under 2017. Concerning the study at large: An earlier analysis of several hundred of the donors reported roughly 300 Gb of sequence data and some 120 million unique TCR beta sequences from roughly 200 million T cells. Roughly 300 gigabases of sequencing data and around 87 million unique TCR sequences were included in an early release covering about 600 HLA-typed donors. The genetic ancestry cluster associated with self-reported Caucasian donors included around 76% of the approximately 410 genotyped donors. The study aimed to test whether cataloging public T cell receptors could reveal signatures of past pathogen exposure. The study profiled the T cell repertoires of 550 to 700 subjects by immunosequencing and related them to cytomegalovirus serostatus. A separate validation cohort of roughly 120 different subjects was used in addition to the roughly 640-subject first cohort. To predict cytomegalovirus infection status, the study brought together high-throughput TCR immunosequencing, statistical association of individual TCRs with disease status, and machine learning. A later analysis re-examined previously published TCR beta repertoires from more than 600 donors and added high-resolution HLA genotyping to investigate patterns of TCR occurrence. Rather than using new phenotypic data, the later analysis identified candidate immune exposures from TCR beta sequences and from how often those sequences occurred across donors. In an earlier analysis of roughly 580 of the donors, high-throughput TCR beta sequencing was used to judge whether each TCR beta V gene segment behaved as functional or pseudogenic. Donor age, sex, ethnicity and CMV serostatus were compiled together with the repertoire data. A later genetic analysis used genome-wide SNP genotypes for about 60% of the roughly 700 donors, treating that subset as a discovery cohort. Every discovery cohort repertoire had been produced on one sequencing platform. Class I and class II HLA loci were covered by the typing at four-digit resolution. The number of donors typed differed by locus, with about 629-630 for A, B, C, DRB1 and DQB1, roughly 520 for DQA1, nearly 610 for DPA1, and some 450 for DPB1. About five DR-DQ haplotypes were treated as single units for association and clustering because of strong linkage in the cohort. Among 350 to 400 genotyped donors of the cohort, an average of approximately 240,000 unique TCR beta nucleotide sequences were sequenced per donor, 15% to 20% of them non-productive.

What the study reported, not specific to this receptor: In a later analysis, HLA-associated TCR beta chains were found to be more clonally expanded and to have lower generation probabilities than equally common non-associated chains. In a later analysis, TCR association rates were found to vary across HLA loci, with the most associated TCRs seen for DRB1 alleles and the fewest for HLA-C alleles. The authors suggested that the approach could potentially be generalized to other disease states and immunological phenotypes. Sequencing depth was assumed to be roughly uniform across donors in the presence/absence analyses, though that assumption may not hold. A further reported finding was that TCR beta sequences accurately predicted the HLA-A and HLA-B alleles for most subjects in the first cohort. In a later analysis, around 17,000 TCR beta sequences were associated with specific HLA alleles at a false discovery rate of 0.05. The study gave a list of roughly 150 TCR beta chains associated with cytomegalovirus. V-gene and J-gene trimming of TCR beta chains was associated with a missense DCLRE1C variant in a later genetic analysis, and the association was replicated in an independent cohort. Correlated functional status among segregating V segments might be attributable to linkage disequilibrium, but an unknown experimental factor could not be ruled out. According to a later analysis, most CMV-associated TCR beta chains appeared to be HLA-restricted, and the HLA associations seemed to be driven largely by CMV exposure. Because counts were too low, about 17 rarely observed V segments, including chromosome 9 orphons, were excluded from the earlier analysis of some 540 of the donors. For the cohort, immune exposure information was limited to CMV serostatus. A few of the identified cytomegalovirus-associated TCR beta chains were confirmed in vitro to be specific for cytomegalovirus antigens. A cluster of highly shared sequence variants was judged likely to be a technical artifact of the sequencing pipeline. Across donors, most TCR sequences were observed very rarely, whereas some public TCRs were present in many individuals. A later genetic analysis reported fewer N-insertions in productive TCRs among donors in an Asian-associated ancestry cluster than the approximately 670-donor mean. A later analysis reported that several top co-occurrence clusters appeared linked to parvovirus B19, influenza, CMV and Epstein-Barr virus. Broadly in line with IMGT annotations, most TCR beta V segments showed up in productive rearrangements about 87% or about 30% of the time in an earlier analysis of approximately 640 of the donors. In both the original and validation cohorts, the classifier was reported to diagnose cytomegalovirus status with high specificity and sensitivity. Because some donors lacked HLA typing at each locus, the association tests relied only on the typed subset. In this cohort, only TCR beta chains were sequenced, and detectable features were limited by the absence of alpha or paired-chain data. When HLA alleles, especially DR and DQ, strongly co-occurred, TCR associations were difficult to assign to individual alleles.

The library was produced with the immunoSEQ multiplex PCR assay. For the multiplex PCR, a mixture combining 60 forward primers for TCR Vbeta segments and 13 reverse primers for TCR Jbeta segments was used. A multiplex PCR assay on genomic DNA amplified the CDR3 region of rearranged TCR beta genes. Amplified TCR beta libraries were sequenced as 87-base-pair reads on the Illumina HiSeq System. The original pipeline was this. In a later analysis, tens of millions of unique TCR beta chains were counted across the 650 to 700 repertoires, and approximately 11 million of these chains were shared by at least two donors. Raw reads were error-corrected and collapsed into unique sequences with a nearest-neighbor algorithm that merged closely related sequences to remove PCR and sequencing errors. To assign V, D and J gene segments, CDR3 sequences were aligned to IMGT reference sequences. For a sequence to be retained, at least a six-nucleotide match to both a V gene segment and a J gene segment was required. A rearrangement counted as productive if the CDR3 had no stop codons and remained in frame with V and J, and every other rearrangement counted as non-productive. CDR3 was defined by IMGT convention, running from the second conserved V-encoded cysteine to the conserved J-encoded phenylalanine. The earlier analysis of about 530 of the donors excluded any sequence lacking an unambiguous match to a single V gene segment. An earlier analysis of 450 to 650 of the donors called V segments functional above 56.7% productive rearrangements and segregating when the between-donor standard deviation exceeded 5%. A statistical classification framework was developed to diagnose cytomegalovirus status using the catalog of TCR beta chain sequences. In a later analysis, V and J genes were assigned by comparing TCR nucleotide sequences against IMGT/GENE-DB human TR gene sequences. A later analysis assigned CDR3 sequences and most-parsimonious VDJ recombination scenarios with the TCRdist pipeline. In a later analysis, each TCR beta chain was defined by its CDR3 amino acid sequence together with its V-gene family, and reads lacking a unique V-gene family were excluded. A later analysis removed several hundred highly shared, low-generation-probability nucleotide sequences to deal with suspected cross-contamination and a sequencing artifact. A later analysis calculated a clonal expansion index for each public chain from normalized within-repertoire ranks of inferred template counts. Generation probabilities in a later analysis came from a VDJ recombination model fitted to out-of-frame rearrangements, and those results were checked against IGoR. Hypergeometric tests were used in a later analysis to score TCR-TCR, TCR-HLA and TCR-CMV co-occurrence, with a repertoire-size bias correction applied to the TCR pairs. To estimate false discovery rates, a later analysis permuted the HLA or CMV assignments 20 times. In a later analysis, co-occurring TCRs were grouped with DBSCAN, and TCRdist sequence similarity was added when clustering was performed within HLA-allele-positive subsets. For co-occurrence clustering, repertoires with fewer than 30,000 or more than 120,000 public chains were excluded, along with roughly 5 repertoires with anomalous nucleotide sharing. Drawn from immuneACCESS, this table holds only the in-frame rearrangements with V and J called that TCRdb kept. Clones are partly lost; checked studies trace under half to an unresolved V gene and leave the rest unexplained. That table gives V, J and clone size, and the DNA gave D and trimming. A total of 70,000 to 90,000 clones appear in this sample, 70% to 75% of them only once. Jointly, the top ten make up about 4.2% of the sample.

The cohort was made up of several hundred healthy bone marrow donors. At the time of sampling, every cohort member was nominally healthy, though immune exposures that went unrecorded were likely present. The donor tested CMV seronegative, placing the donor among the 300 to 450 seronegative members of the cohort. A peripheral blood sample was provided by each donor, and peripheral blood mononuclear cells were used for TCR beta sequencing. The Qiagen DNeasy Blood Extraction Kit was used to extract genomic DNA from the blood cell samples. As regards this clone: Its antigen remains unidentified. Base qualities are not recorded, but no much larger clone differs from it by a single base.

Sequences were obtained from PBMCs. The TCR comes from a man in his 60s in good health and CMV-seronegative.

The DNA sequence is TGCGCCAGCAGCTTGGTATTTCTTTCCGAGCAGTACTTC. This translates into CASSLVFLSEQYF. The rearrangement combines TRBV5-1 with TRBJ2-7; a confident D gene designation cannot be given. The cysteine opens and the phenylalanine closes a CDR3 of 13 amino acids. The kept DNA is CDR3 alone, 39 bases in frame from the first base. Looking up the germline V gene yields CDR1 SGHRS and CDR2 YFSETQ. Trimming costs V 0 bases and J 6 bases, and their ends lie 10 bases apart.